These 6 T cell receptor beta chains originate from one sample sequenced in a study of T cells in Graves' hyperthyroidism and ophthalmopathy. RNA transcripts yielded amplified TCR beta CDR3 regions. HTBI primers were the set used in a first-round RT-PCR of the TCR CDR3. TCRdb ran MiXCR on the multiplex PCR reads and lists one entry per CDR3 protein. The data hold 300,000 to 500,000 distinct CDR3 sequences, with over 13% observed a single time. Sequenced sample: blood. The receptors stem from a man in his fifties with Graves' ophthalmopathy.

J is TRBJ2-3 and V is TRBV5-6, with TRBD1 matching over 8 bases. CDR1 and CDR2 (germline): SGHDT, YYEEEE. CDR3 size: 15 residues. After removal of 5 bases from V and 1 base from J, the junction contained 6 bases not matched to a gene. Here the CDR3 DNA reads TGTGCCAGCAGGGGGAGGACAGGGCGCACAGATACGCAGTATTTT. Its translation is CASRGRTGRTDTQYF.

This chain links TRBV20-1 with TRBJ2-1; TRBD1 matches 9 bases. From germline, CDR1 is DFQATT and CDR2 SNEGSKA (reference sequence). The CDR3 spans 17 residues. V gave up 2 bases and J gave up 4 bases; unmatched junction bases: 12. The chain's CDR3 is CSARNYPGTGIYNEQFF. The CDR3 nucleotides read TGCAGTGCTAGAAACTACCCCGGGACAGGGATTTACAATGAGCAGTTCTTC.

V and J are TRBV7-9 and TRBJ2-3; D ambiguous. CDR3 size: 14 residues. From germline, CDR1 is SEHNR and CDR2 FQNEAQ (reference sequence). The V end was cut by 1 base, the J end by 0 bases, with 5 bases between. The CDR3 loop is CASSLVQSTDTQYF. DNA of the CDR3: TGTGCCAGCAGCTTAGTACAGAGCACAGATACGCAGTATTTT.

This clonotype was seen a few times. This chain connects TRBV28 to TRBJ1-6, with 7 bases aligning to TRBD1. Looked up from germline, CDR1 is MDHEN and CDR2 is SYDVKM. The V segment lost 10 bases and the J segment 16 bases; nucleotides outside the gene matches: 16. The CDR3 has 13 amino acids. The CDR3 is CAIQPSTGTALHF. CDR3 in DNA: TGTGCCATCCAGCCCTCCACCGGGACAGCTCTCCACTTT.

This clonotype was seen a few times. J is TRBJ1-2 and V is TRBV24-1; D is undetermined. The V end was cut by 4 bases, the J end by 3 bases, with 8 bases between. The CDR3 consists of 13 residues. Germline-derived CDR1 and CDR2 are KGHDR and SFDVKD. This chain's CDR3 is CATSEDGYYGYTF. The CDR3 DNA is TGTGCCACCAGTGAGGACGGTTACTATGGCTACACCTTC.

There are many counts of this clonotype. The CDR3 nucleotides are TGTGCCAGCAGCCGTACGGGGGGAGGGATTTATGGCTACACCTTC. As protein: CASSRTGGGIYGYTF. This chain connects TRBV7-2 to TRBJ1-2; D may be TRBD1 (5 bases). CDR1 and CDR2 (germline): SGHTA, FQGNSA. This CDR3 spans 15 amino acids. V shed 5 bases and J shed 5 bases, with 18 bases lying between them.